Below are 5 T cell receptor beta chains sequenced from a single sample in a study of cytomegalovirus exposure and HLA in healthy donors (dated by TCRdb to about 2017). The library was produced with the immunoSEQ multiplex PCR assay. For the multiplex PCR, a mixture combining 60 forward primers for TCR Vbeta segments and 13 reverse primers for TCR Jbeta segments was used. What TCRdb holds here is the immuneACCESS table cut down to in-frame rearrangements. Part of the clones is not present; checked against another copy, under half of the missing clones reflect an unresolved V gene, and the others are unexplained. The sample table shows fewer than 200,000 clones, and about 80% are seen once. The top ten hold about 2% of the sample. The sequencing sample was made of PBMCs. The receptors here all came from a woman between 25 and 40 years old in good health and CMV-seronegative.

The chain recombines TRBV28 with TRBJ2-7, with 9 nucleotides matching TRBD1. After removal of 3 bases from V and 7 bases from J, the junction contained 13 bases not matched to a gene. The CDR3 consists of 16 residues. Germline CDR1 is MDHEN and CDR2 is SYDVKM. CDR3 loop: CASSFGIGTGKIEQYF. DNA of the CDR3: TGTGCCAGCAGTTTTGGGATCGGGACAGGGAAAATAGAGCAGTACTTC. Together with reference TRBV28 and TRBJ2-7, the CDR3 gives the full variable domain: DVKVTQSSRYLVKRTGEKVFLECVQDMDHENMFWYRQDPGLGLRLIYFSYDVKMKEKGDIPEGYSVSREKKERFSLILESASTNQTSMYLCASSFGIGTGKIEQYFGPGTRLTVT.

This clone was picked up a small number of times. The genes are TRBV27 and TRBJ2-3, with TRBD2 matching 14 bases. V was clipped by 10 bases and J by 6 bases; unmatched bases: 18. Per germline, CDR1 MNHEY and CDR2 SMNVEV (reference sequence). The CDR3 covers 18 residues. CDR3 DNA sequence: TGTGCCACTACCCCCCGCCCTCCGGGACTAGCGGGGGAGGATACGCAGTATTTT. Translating gives CATTPRPPGLAGEDTQYF.

In this sample, this clone turned up once. The chain is built from TRBV2 and TRBJ2-3; perhaps TRBD2 as D (6 bases). The length of the CDR3 is 14 residues. Germline V lookup: CDR1 SNHLY, CDR2 FYNNEI. V was pared by 3 bases and J by 1 base, with 8 bases between. The CDR3 sequence: CASSDTGGTDTQYF. CDR3 coding DNA: TGTGCCAGCAGTGATACGGGGGGCACAGATACGCAGTATTTT. The variable domain in full, completed from reference TRBV2 and TRBJ2-3, reads EPEVTQTPSHQVTQMGQEVILRCVPISNHLYFYWYRQILGQKVEFLVSFYNNEISEKSEIFDDQFSVERPDGSNFTLKIRSTKLEDSAMYFCASSDTGGTDTQYFGPGTRLTVL.

The chain employs TRBV27 and TRBJ2-1; TRBD2 matches 11 bases. The length of the CDR3 is 15 residues. V lost 8 bases to trimming and J lost 3 bases; unmatched junction nucleotides: 6. Germline V gene lookup returns CDR1 MNHEY and CDR2 SMNVEV (reference sequence). Here the CDR3 reads CASAVGLADYNEQFF. In DNA, the CDR3 is TGTGCCAGCGCTGTGGGACTAGCGGACTACAATGAGCAGTTCTTC.

The V and J genes are TRBV27 and TRBJ2-2, with D possibly TRBD2 on 7 matching bases. V was cut by 8 bases and J by 5 bases, with 18 bases left in between. CDR1 is MNHEY and CDR2 is SMNVEV in the germline V gene (reference sequence). CDR3 length equals 15 residues. CDR3 sequence (DNA): TGTGCCAGCCGTAGGTCCCGGGGGGCAACCGGGGAGCTGTTTTTT. It codes for CASRRSRGATGELFF.